The following is a TCR beta chain sequence with its context. This sample was included in a study of shared clonotypes between healthy human individuals. The protocol was immunoSEQ multiplex PCR, while the TCRdb copy is restricted to in-frame clones and leaves out a portion. The data show 950,000 to 1,300,000 clones, with more than 65% seen just once and nearly 1.5% held by the top ten. Looked up from germline, CDR1 is SNHLY and CDR2 is FYNNEI. The CDR3 has 14 amino acids. With V trimmed by 5 bases and J by 8 bases, 3 bases remained unmatched. Sequencing used memory CD4+ T cells sorted from blood. Subset here: CD45RA-negative fraction. The rearrangement uses TRBV2 and TRBJ2-2; 12 bases agree with TRBD1. The clonotype originates from a man between 18 and 35 years old in good health. The CDR3 loop is CASSWDRGRGELFF. The CDR3, as DNA: TGTGCCAGCAGTTGGGACAGGGGGCGAGGGGAGCTGTTTTTT.